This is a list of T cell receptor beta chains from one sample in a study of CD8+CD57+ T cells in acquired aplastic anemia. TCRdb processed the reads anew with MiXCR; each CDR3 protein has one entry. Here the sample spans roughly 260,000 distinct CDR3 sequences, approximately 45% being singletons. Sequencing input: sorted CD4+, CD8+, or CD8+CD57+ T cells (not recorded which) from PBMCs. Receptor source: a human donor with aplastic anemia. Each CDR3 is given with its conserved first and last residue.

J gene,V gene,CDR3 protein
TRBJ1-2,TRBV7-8,CASSLVGAGGGYTF
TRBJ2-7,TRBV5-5,CASSLMGPEQYF
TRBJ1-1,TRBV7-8,CASSLEGGSEEAFF
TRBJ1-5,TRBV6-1,CASSEPRGGNQPQHF
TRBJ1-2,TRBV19,CASSIWTPDSRYGYTF
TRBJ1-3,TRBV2,CASMGHTIYF
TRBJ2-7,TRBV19,CASSAGTGPYEQYF
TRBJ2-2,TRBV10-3,CAIGGGTGDAGELFF
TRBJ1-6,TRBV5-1,CASSPRGTYNSPLHF
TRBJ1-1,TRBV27,CASSLTGTGGTEAFF
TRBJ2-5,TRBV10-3,CAIRGSSGTGETQYF
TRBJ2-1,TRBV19,CASSIAGLASYNEQFF
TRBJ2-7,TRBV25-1,CASSEWGGNEQYF
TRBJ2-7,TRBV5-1,CASSLGPGSLTEQYF
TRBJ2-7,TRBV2,CASSDWGLVLSQYF
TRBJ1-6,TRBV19,CASSEYRELNSPLHF
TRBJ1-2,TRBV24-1,CATSEGPAGQGHLFGYTF
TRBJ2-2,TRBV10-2,CASSTGLDRGELFF
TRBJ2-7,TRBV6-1,CASSEDRAYEQYF
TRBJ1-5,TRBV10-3,CANNRGDQPQHF
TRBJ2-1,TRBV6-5,CASSYIRQGAKSGQFF
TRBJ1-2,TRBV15,CATSRSTNRGRDYGYTF
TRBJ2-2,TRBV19,CASSTRTGSTGELFF
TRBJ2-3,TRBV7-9,CASSYSAGHPDTDTQYF
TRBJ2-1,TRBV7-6,CASQKGGGPSSYNEQFF
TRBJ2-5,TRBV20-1,CSASPLPAGEPETQYF
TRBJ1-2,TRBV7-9,CASSLGRVRGYTF
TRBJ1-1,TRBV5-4,CASSLKGSVYGVTEAFF
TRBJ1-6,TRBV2,CASSGGGPSNSPLHF
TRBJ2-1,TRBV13,CASSLLEGNEQFF
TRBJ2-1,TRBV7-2,CASSFGRALYNEQFF
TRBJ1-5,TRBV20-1,CSASFGTAGNQPQHF
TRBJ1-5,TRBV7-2,CASSLREGPQHF
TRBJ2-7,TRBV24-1,CATSDLGRGLYEQYF
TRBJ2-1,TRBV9,CASSPFSGGFYNEQFF
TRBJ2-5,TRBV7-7,CASSALGQGRGVSETQYF
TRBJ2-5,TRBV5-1,CASSLELADQETQYF
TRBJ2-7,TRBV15,CATSRGVGGADEQYF
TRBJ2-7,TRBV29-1,CSVGTGGAYEQYF
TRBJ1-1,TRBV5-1,CASSFGQSDTEAFF
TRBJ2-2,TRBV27,CASSLGFSNTGELFF
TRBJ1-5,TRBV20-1,CSARDLSWGLNQPQHF
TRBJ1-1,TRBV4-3,CASSQDFDRGWAFF
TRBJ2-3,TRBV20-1,CSATLAGGTDTQYF
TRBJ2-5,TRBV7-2,CASSFEREFEETQYF
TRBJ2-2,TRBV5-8,CASSPGTGPGELFF
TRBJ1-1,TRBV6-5,CATNTGAEAFF
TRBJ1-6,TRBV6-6,CASKKQGSYSPLHF
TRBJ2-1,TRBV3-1,CASSQEDPRIYNEQFF
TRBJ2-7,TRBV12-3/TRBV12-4,CASSPRKYEQYF
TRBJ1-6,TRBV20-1,CSALDRDSCSPLHF
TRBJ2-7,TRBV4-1,CASSQGGAGYEQYF
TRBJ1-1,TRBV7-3,CASSFRQGRVNTEAFF